The 17 T cell receptor beta chains given below trace back to one sample, sequenced in a study of T cells in localized non-small cell lung cancer. TCRdb's table, derived via immunoSEQ multiplex PCR, lists solely in-frame clones and lacks some. This table holds more than 25,000 clones, around 89% found once. Sequences were derived from peripheral blood, sampled before any cancer treatment. Source of these receptors: a woman between 40 and 69 years old with stage I lung adenocarcinoma.

V and J are TRBV7-6 and TRBJ2-7; D call uncertain. The CDR3 totals 13 residues. Trimming shortened V by 1 base and J by 2 bases, and 6 bases separated the two germline ends. Germline lookup yields CDR1 SGHVS and CDR2 FNYEAQ. The CDR3 nucleotides are TGTGCCAGCAGCTTAGACCAAACCTACGAGCAGTACTTC. This codes for CASSLDQTYEQYF.

J is TRBJ2-3 and V is TRBV6-1; D unresolved. This CDR3 has 13 residues. With 7 bases removed from V and 1 base from J, the gap between germline ends came to 9 bases. Germline-derived CDR1 and CDR2 are MNHNS and SASEGT. The CDR3 bases are TGTGCCAGCATAAAGGACGGCACAGATACGCAGTATTTT. Protein sequence: CASIKDGTDTQYF.

This chain joins TRBV4-1 and TRBJ2-1; unclear D gene. The CDR3 consists of 15 residues. The V and J ends lost 2 bases and 0 bases respectively, with 8 bases between them. Germline V gene data show CDR1 as MGHRA and CDR2 as YSYEKL. This CDR3 reads CASSQPMSSYNEQFF. CDR3 in DNA: TGCGCCAGCAGCCAACCCATGAGCTCCTACAATGAGCAGTTCTTC.

The DNA for the CDR3 is TGTGCCTGGAGTTCTAATTGGGGGACAGGGGGCAATCAGCCCCAGCATTTT. Translating it yields CAWSSNWGTGGNQPQHF. V is TRBV30 and J is TRBJ1-5, with 10 bases matching TRBD1. The CDR3 covers 17 residues. Unmatched junction bases numbered 9, after V lost 2 bases and J lost 2 bases. Germline CDR1 reads GTSNPN; CDR2 reads SVGIG (reference sequence).

V gene TRBV4-1 combines with J gene TRBJ2-1; 9 positions agree with TRBD2. The CDR3 is made up of 16 amino acids. Germline V gene data show CDR1 as MGHRA and CDR2 as YSYEKL. V gave up 5 bases and J gave up 0 bases; unmatched junction bases: 5. CDR3 nucleotides: TGCGCCAGCAGCATGACTAGCGGAATCTCCTACAATGAGCAGTTCTTC. This encodes CASSMTSGISYNEQFF.

The gene calls are TRBV19 and TRBJ1-3, with unresolved D. The CDR3 covers 16 residues. Germline V gene lookup returns CDR1 LNHDA and CDR2 SQIVND (reference sequence). Trimming took 1 base from V and 0 from J, leaving 10 bases between them. CDR3 nucleotide sequence: TGTGCCAGTAGTATAGGAGGAACCACCTCTGGAAACACCATATATTTT. It yields the protein CASSIGGTTSGNTIYF.

The rearrangement joins TRBV28 to TRBJ2-5; 13 bases match TRBD2. Germline trimming cut 6 bases from V and 0 bases from J; bases unmatched to any gene: 7. Germline lookup yields CDR1 MDHEN and CDR2 SYDVKM. This CDR3 spans 17 amino acids. The CDR3 region has the DNA TGTGCCAGCAGCCCTAGACTAGCGGGAGGTTACCAAGAGACCCAGTACTTC. Protein: CASSPRLAGGYQETQYF.

This clone was recorded only once. The chain combines TRBV5-8 with TRBJ2-5, with 10 bases matching TRBD2. The CDR3 runs to 15 residues. CDR1 and CDR2 (germline): SGHTS, YDEGEE. After removal of 7 bases from V and 5 bases from J, the junction contained 11 bases not matched to a gene. Here the CDR3 reads CASPKTSGLSETQYF. The CDR3 DNA reads TGTGCCAGCCCGAAGACTAGCGGGCTTTCGGAGACCCAGTACTTC.

As to this clone: Sequence at one end of the junction differs from germline and may be a read error. The chain joins TRBV5-1 to TRBJ1-4; perhaps TRBD1 as D (5 bases). CDR3 length: 16 amino acids. Per germline, CDR1 SGHRS and CDR2 YFSETQ. The CDR3 protein is CASKRVEGAANEKLFF. The CDR3 region has the DNA TGCGCCAGCAAAAGGGTGGAAGGGGCAGCTAACGAAAAACTGTTTTTT.

This clone was recorded a few times. The V and J genes are TRBV19 and TRBJ1-2; TRBD1 matches at 7 bases. Germline CDR1 and CDR2: LNHDA and SQIVND (reference sequence). V lost 5 bases to trimming and J lost 3 bases; unmatched junction nucleotides: 12. The CDR3 has 16 residues. The CDR3 DNA reads TGTGCCAGTAGTGCCCGGACAGGACTCCGGGACTATGGCTACACCTTC. This codes for CASSARTGLRDYGYTF.

The J gene is TRBJ2-1, the V gene TRBV7-3; the match to TRBD2 covers 11 bases. Germline loops: CDR1 SGHTA, CDR2 FQGTGA. This CDR3 spans 16 amino acids. With V trimmed by 5 bases and J by 7 bases, 10 bases remained unmatched. Here the CDR3 DNA reads TGTGCCAGCAGCCAACTAGCGGGAGTGATGTGGAATGAGCAGTTCTTC. Translation gives CASSQLAGVMWNEQFF.

This rearrangement joins TRBV7-9 to TRBJ2-2; D not certain. V was trimmed by 6 bases and J by 2 bases, leaving 4 bases between them. Germline V CDR1 and CDR2: SEHNR, FQNEAQ (reference sequence). CDR3 length equals 12 residues. The CDR3 region has the DNA TGTGCCAGCAGTCTAAACACCGGGGAGCTGTTTTTT. It translates to CASSLNTGELFF.

This chain uses TRBV19 with TRBJ2-5; D not resolved. V dropped 3 bases and J dropped 5 bases, with 4 bases sitting between them. CDR3 length: 11 amino acids. Germline CDR1 reads LNHDA; CDR2 reads SQIVND (reference sequence). As DNA, the CDR3 is TGTGCCAGTAGTATCCGGGAGACCCAGTACTTC. It is translated as CASSIRETQYF.

J is TRBJ1-1 and V is TRBV19; a possible D gene is TRBD1 (6 bases). CDR3 size: 15 residues. V lost 0 bases and J 4 bases, leaving 12 bases between the germline ends. Germline-derived CDR1 and CDR2 are LNHDA and SQIVND (reference sequence). The CDR3 coding sequence is TGTGCCAGTAGTATAGAGGGGGGGCCGCGCACTGAAGCTTTCTTT. It encodes CASSIEGGPRTEAFF.

V and J are TRBV18 and TRBJ2-7; no clear D. Germline loops: CDR1 KGHSH, CDR2 LQKENI. V dropped 2 bases and J dropped 1 base, with 6 bases sitting between them. This CDR3 region has 13 residues. The CDR3 region is CASSPAGSYEQYF. The CDR3 DNA reads as TGTGCCAGCTCACCAGCCGGTTCCTACGAGCAGTACTTC.

The rearrangement links TRBV10-1 to TRBJ2-7; 9 bases fit TRBD1. This CDR3 is 16 amino acids long. V shed 6 bases and J 0 bases; nucleotides not matched to a gene: 9. Germline CDR1 is WNHNN and CDR2 is SYGVQD (reference sequence). The CDR3 is CASRGQGFLNSYEQYF. The CDR3 region has the DNA TGCGCCAGCAGGGGACAGGGTTTCCTCAACTCCTACGAGCAGTACTTC.

This clone came up a few times. CDR3 loop: CASSSTSARGFGKLFF. CDR3 nucleotide sequence: TGTGCCAGCAGCTCGACATCGGCCCGCGGGTTTGGAAAACTGTTTTTT. The rearrangement links TRBV7-9 to TRBJ1-4; D is unresolved. Germline CDR1 and CDR2: SEHNR and FQNEAQ (reference sequence). V lost 4 bases and J 10 bases, leaving 22 bases between the germline ends. The CDR3 consists of 16 residues.